What follows are 13 T cell receptor beta chains derived from one specimen sequenced in a study of blood T cell repertoires in COVID-19. Sequencing used immunoSEQ multiplex PCR; TCRdb keeps in-frame clones, though not all of them. This table holds 85,000 to 130,000 clones, around 78% found once. The specimen sequenced was peripheral blood. Receptors were obtained from an elderly man with COVID-19, enrolled during active disease.

This clone was counted only a few times. V is TRBV10-3 and J is TRBJ2-7, with 8 bases fitting TRBD1. CDR1 and CDR2 (germline): ENHRY, SYGVKD. V shed 4 bases and J 3 bases; nucleotides not matched to a gene: 8. This CDR3 comprises 15 residues. CDR3 nucleotides: TGTGCCATCAGTGCCTCGACAGGGGCCCGCTACGAGCAGTACTTC. Amino acids: CAISASTGARYEQYF.

The V gene is TRBV15, the J gene TRBJ1-5; 7 bases align to TRBD1. V shed 2 bases and J 3 bases; nucleotides not matched to a gene: 7. The germline V gene has CDR1 LNHNV and CDR2 YYDKDF (reference sequence). The CDR3 covers 16 residues. The chain's CDR3 is CATSRTNRGYNQPQHF. CDR3 coding DNA: TGTGCCACCAGCAGAACAAACAGGGGATACAATCAGCCCCAGCATTTT.

The V call is TRBV6-5, the J call TRBJ2-7; 10 bases are shared with TRBD2. The CDR3 has 15 amino acids. CDR1 and CDR2 from the germline V gene are MNHEY and SVGAGI. Unmatched junction bases numbered 3, after V lost 4 bases and J lost 0 bases. The CDR3 region has the DNA TGTGCCAGCAGTTCCCCTAGCGGGAGCTCCTACGAGCAGTACTTC. It is translated as CASSSPSGSSYEQYF.

The gene calls are TRBV11-2 and TRBJ1-1; possible D gene TRBD1, 6 bases. V gave up 6 bases and J gave up 11 bases, with 22 bases separating them. The length of the CDR3 is 14 residues. Germline V CDR1 and CDR2: SGHAT, FQNNGV. The chain's CDR3 is CASSTTGTTRGAFF. DNA of the CDR3: TGTGCCAGCAGTACAACCGGGACAACAAGAGGGGCTTTCTTT. The full variable domain, with the rest looked up from reference TRBV11-2 and TRBJ1-1, is EAGVAQSPRYKIIEKRQSVAFWCNPISGHATLYWYQQILGQGPKLLIQFQNNGVVDDSQLPKDRFSAERLKGVDSTLKIQPAKLEDSAVYLCASSTTGTTRGAFFGQGTRLTVV.

The CDR3 spells CASSVMAGESETQYF. The CDR3 DNA sequence: TGTGCCAGCAGCGTGATGGCGGGAGAGTCAGAGACCCAGTACTTC. This chain uses TRBV9 with TRBJ2-5; 7 bases line up with TRBD2. Trimming cost V 2 bases and J 4 bases; bases outside gene matches: 8. Per the germline V gene, CDR1 is SGDLS and CDR2 is YYNGEE. The CDR3 runs 15 residues.

The rearrangement uses TRBV28 and TRBJ1-1; TRBD1 matches 12 bases. Germline CDR1 and CDR2: MDHEN and SYDVKM. CDR3 size: 14 residues. V gave up 6 bases and J gave up 9 bases; unmatched junction bases: 8. The CDR3, as DNA: TGTGCCAGCAGGTTAGGGACAGGGGGCGGGCAAGCTTTCTTT. Amino acids: CASRLGTGGGQAFF.

In its sample, this clone was seen once. This chain joins TRBV7-9 and TRBJ2-3, with 12 nucleotides matching TRBD2. The germline gives CDR1 SEHNR, CDR2 FQNEAQ (reference sequence). V was clipped by 0 bases and J by 0 bases; unmatched bases: 4. The CDR3 is made up of 18 amino acids. The chain's CDR3 is CASSLAPSGRGSTDTQYF. The CDR3 bases are TGTGCCAGCAGCTTAGCCCCTAGCGGGAGGGGGAGCACAGATACGCAGTATTTT.

This clone was found a few times. The V gene is TRBV20-1, the J gene TRBJ1-1; D ambiguous. Germline V CDR1 and CDR2: DFQATT, SNEGSKA (reference sequence). The CDR3 totals 10 residues. CDR3 protein: CSLGNTEAFF. CDR3 DNA sequence: TGCAGCCTAGGGAACACTGAAGCTTTCTTT.

The rearrangement joins TRBV19 to TRBJ2-1; 11 bases are shared with TRBD2. The CDR3 extends over 14 amino acids. From germline, CDR1 is LNHDA and CDR2 SQIVND (reference sequence). The V gene end was trimmed by 6 bases and the J gene end by 10 bases; junction bases not matched to a gene: 8. The CDR3 loop is CASRISGRAGEQFF. In nucleotides, the CDR3 is TGTGCCAGTAGGATTAGCGGGAGGGCGGGGGAGCAGTTCTTC.

This clone showed up just once. The chain joins TRBV5-1 to TRBJ2-3, with TRBD2 matching over 10 bases. Trimming took 0 bases from V and 5 from J; bases not matched to a gene: 3. The CDR3 is 15 residues long. Germline assignment: CDR1 SGHRS and CDR2 YFSETQ. CDR3: CASSLEASGRDTQYF. CDR3 DNA sequence: TGCGCCAGCAGCTTGGAGGCTAGCGGGAGAGATACGCAGTATTTT.

V gene TRBV4-1 combines with J gene TRBJ2-1; 15 bases are shared with TRBD2. The length of the CDR3 is 17 residues. After removal of 1 base from V and 8 bases from J, the junction contained 6 bases not matched to a gene. The germline gives CDR1 MGHRA, CDR2 YSYEKL. CDR3 bases: TGCGCCAGCAGCCAAGGAAGGACTAGCGGGAGGGTGGATGAGCAGTTCTTC. Encoded protein: CASSQGRTSGRVDEQFF.

With regard to this clone: The junction departs from the called germline gene at one end, perhaps through a read error. The chain combines TRBV2 with TRBJ1-1; D is unclear. CDR3 size: 11 residues. From germline, CDR1 is SNHLY and CDR2 FYNNEI. CDR3 DNA: TGTGCCAGCAGTGAATTGAGGACTCATCTCTTT. Its protein product is CASSELRTHLF.

The V and J genes are TRBV9 and TRBJ2-7, with D perhaps TRBD2 (6 bases). The V end lost 3 bases, the J end lost 2 bases, and 18 bases lay between the germline ends. The CDR3 spans 16 residues. Germline CDR1 reads SGDLS; CDR2 reads YYNGEE. The CDR3 here is CASSAGGESLTYEQYF. CDR3 coding DNA: TGTGCCAGCAGCGCAGGAGGGGAGAGCCTAACCTACGAGCAGTACTTC.